Reported below is one TCR beta chain. The PCR ran on 60 Vbeta and 13 Jbeta primers. TCRdb keeps only in-frame clones here, not all; method: immunoSEQ multiplex PCR. The sample lists under 250,000 clones; approximately 80% were seen once. With 4 bases clipped from V and 4 bases from J, the junction kept 11 bases outside the gene matches. CDR3 length: 16 amino acids. CDR1 and CDR2 from the germline V gene are SGDLS and YYNGEE. The data were taken from a study of cytomegalovirus exposure and HLA in healthy donors. Study summary: The roughly 100 million unique TCR beta sequences, from 150 million to 200 million T cells, were found by an earlier analysis.

What was sequenced was PBMCs. The origin of this receptor is a woman between 55 and 75 years old in good health and CMV-seropositive. The chain has TRBV9 and TRBJ2-5, with 9 bases fitting TRBD2. The CDR3: CASSPHSGRGGETQYF. The CDR3 DNA reads TGTGCCAGCAGCCCCCATAGCGGGAGAGGAGGAGAGACCCAGTACTTC.